One sample yielded the 21 T cell receptor beta chains listed below, sequenced in a study of OX40 agonist ivuxolimab in advanced cancers. Repertoires were generated with immunoSEQ multiplex PCR, while TCRdb's copy carries only in-frame clones and drops some. The data hold fewer than 90,000 clones, with around 87% observed a single time. The input for sequencing was CD4+ or CD8+ T cells sorted from blood, taken in a trial of the OX40 agonist ivuxolimab. The receptors here all came from an adult with an advanced solid tumor such as melanoma, head and neck, liver or kidney cancer.

J is TRBJ1-1 and V is TRBV7-6; the D is unclear. The V gene's germline CDR1 is SGHVS and CDR2 FNYEAQ. The germline V and J ends were trimmed by 1 base and 1 base, with 7 bases remaining between them. The CDR3 totals 14 residues. As DNA, the CDR3 is TGTGCCAGCAGCTTAGGGCGGGGGAACACTGAAGCTTTCTTT. Amino acid sequence: CASSLGRGNTEAFF.

The chain is built from TRBV7-2 and TRBJ1-5, with 9 bases matching TRBD1. CDR1 and CDR2 from the germline V gene are SGHTA and FQGNSA. The V gene end was trimmed by 4 bases and the J gene end by 1 base; junction bases not matched to a gene: 2. The CDR3 totals 15 residues. CDR3 region: CASSSDRGSNQPQHF. The CDR3, as DNA: TGTGCCAGCAGCTCGGACAGGGGAAGCAATCAGCCCCAGCATTTT.

The chain is built from TRBV5-4 and TRBJ2-1; 8 positions match TRBD1. V was clipped by 0 bases and J by 10 bases; unmatched bases: 9. The length of the CDR3 is 15 residues. The germline CDR1 and CDR2 sequences are SGHNT and YYREEE (reference sequence). CDR3 nucleotide sequence: TGTGCCAGCAGCTTGGGCGGACAGGGCCCCAGGGAGCAGTTCTTC. Protein sequence: CASSLGGQGPREQFF. Drawing the rest from reference TRBV5-4 and TRBJ2-1, the complete variable domain is ETGVTQSPTHLIKTRGQQVTLRCSSQSGHNTVSWYQQALGQGPQFIFQYYREEENGRGNFPPRFSGLQFPNYSSELNVNALELDDSALYLCASSLGGQGPREQFFGPGTRLTVL.

The J gene is TRBJ2-5, the V gene TRBV28; TRBD1 is a possible D gene (8 bases). Trimming shortened V by 7 bases and J by 0 bases, and 15 bases separated the two germline ends. This CDR3 is 15 amino acids long. CDR1 is MDHEN, CDR2 SYDVKM, per germline. The chain's CDR3 is CASTSTGGDQETQYF. CDR3 sequence (DNA): TGTGCCAGCACTTCCACAGGGGGGGACCAAGAGACCCAGTACTTC.

This rearrangement joins TRBV6-5 to TRBJ2-1, with D possibly being TRBD2 (6 bases). Germline CDR1 reads MNHEY; CDR2 reads SVGAGI. This CDR3 contains 13 residues. Trimming took off 0 bases at V and 10 bases at J, with 10 bases between the two ends. The CDR3 region has the DNA TGTGCCAGCAGTTACTCACTAGCTGGAGAGCAGTTCTTC. Protein product: CASSYSLAGEQFF.

This clone was observed once. The genes are TRBV5-1 and TRBJ2-1; the match to TRBD2 covers 10 bases. Germline V lookup: CDR1 SGHRS, CDR2 YFSETQ. Trimming at V came to 2 bases and at J to 5 bases, leaving 10 bases not matched to a gene. The CDR3 is made up of 17 amino acids. CDR3 sequence reads: CASSFPLAGALHNEQFF. The CDR3 DNA reads TGCGCCAGCAGCTTCCCTCTAGCGGGGGCCCTTCACAATGAGCAGTTCTTC.

V usage is TRBV7-9 and J usage is TRBJ1-4, with D perhaps matching TRBD1 (5 bases). The V and J ends lost 7 bases and 2 bases respectively, with 17 bases between them. Germline CDR1 SEHNR, CDR2 FQNEAQ (reference sequence). The CDR3 spans 16 residues. The CDR3 is CASTPRAGATNEKLFF. The CDR3 nucleotides read TGTGCCAGCACCCCCCGCGCCGGGGCCACTAATGAAAAACTGTTTTTT.

This sequence joins TRBV5-3 and TRBJ1-3, with no clear D. TRBV5-3 is reported as an ORF; its role is uncertain. V was shortened by 0 bases and J by 0 bases, with 10 bases between the two germline ends. This CDR3 comprises 16 residues. The CDR3 is CARSLGGRSSGNTIYF. The CDR3 nucleotides are TGTGCCAGAAGCTTGGGAGGACGGAGCTCTGGAAACACCATATATTTT.

This clone was recorded a few times. The chain employs TRBV4-3 and TRBJ1-5, with D hard to call. The germline V gene encodes CDR1 LGHNA and CDR2 YSLEER. The CDR3 sequence is 15 residues long. The germline V and J ends were trimmed by 0 bases and 6 bases, with 12 bases remaining between them. CDR3 sequence reads: CASSQEAGRLQPQHF. CDR3 nucleotides: TGCGCCAGCAGCCAAGAAGCCGGGAGGCTTCAGCCCCAGCATTTT.

The chain combines TRBV30 with TRBJ1-1, with D possibly matching TRBD1 (6 bases). Germline CDR1 is GTSNPN and CDR2 is SVGIG (reference sequence). Trimming took 0 bases from V and 4 from J, leaving 9 bases between them. The CDR3 runs to 13 residues. The CDR3: CAWSVRGGTEAFF. The CDR3, as DNA: TGTGCCTGGAGTGTAAGGGGGGGCACTGAAGCTTTCTTT.

This clone was observed a few times. The CDR3 DNA sequence: TGTGCCAGCAGCTTAGGTGCCTTGAACACTGAAGCTTTCTTT. Protein product: CASSLGALNTEAFF. The chain couples TRBV7-9 to TRBJ1-1, with no clear D. This CDR3 is built from 14 residues. The V end lost 1 base, the J end lost 0 bases, and 6 bases lay between the germline ends. Germline lookup yields CDR1 SEHNR and CDR2 FQNEAQ (reference sequence).

The V and J genes are TRBV2 and TRBJ1-2; TRBD1 aligns across 8 bases. This CDR3 region has 15 residues. Per germline, CDR1 SNHLY and CDR2 FYNNEI. V dropped 5 bases and J dropped 4; count of bases not matched to a gene: 9. CDR3 amino acids: CASSPDRALAYGYTF. CDR3 DNA sequence: TGTGCCAGCAGTCCGGACAGGGCTCTGGCCTATGGCTACACCTTC.

This clone was picked up one time. CDR3 in amino acids: CASSGGTYGDTQYF. CDR3 nucleotides: TGTGCCAGCAGCGGGGGGACCTACGGAGATACGCAGTATTTT. The chain uses TRBV28 and TRBJ2-3; TRBD2 agrees at 7 bases. This CDR3 has 14 amino acids. After removal of 6 bases from V and 5 bases from J, the junction contained 8 bases not matched to a gene. Germline loops: CDR1 MDHEN, CDR2 SYDVKM.

The V and J genes are TRBV6-5 and TRBJ2-2; 9 bases agree with TRBD1. The CDR3 loop spans 14 amino acids. The J segment lost 6 bases and the V segment lost 5 bases, leaving 4 bases of the junction unmatched. Germline CDR1 reads MNHEY; CDR2 reads SVGAGI. The CDR3 DNA reads TGTGCCAGCAGTGGACGGACAGGGGCCGGGGAGCTGTTTTTT. Protein: CASSGRTGAGELFF.

The gene calls are TRBV6-7 and TRBJ2-4; D gene ambiguous. TRBV6-7 is classed as an ORF, of uncertain function. The CDR3 runs 12 residues. V was cut by 7 bases and J by 5 bases, with 9 bases left in between. The CDR3 is CASTARENIQYF. As DNA, the CDR3 is TGTGCCAGCACGGCCCGGGAAAACATTCAGTACTTC.

The chain employs TRBV11-2 and TRBJ1-2; no clear D. Germline lookup yields CDR1 SGHAT and CDR2 FQNNGV. This CDR3 is 16 amino acids long. The V end lost 5 bases, the J end lost 8 bases, and 24 bases lay between the germline ends. The CDR3 region has the DNA TGTGCCAGCAGCCCCAGGTCGGGCCTATTCTCGGAGGGCTACACCTTC. Translating it yields CASSPRSGLFSEGYTF.

CDR3 protein: CASSYSRGQPQHF. CDR3 nucleotide sequence: TGTGCCAGCAGTTACTCTAGGGGTCAGCCCCAGCATTTT. The chain employs TRBV6-5 and TRBJ1-5, with a possible D match to TRBD1 (5 bases). CDR1 MNHEY and CDR2 SVGAGI come from the germline V gene. V dropped 0 bases and J dropped 6 bases, with 6 bases sitting between them. The CDR3 covers 13 residues.

This sequence joins TRBV28 and TRBJ1-2; possible D gene TRBD1, 5 bases. This CDR3 spans 18 amino acids. Trimming pared 5 bases from V and 4 bases from J, leaving 26 bases between. The germline V gene has CDR1 MDHEN and CDR2 SYDVKM. CDR3 protein: CASSPGGAGGLQLYGYTF. The CDR3 nucleotides read TGTGCCAGCAGTCCCGGTGGGGCAGGTGGCCTCCAGCTCTATGGCTACACCTTC.

The V gene is TRBV7-9, the J gene TRBJ2-7, with a possible D match to TRBD2 (6 bases). Germline values: CDR1 SEHNR, CDR2 FQNEAQ (reference sequence). The CDR3 length is 14 residues. The germline V and J ends were trimmed by 9 bases and 6 bases, with 21 bases remaining between them. The chain's CDR3 is CASRLGGSLIEQYF. In nucleotides, the CDR3 is TGTGCCAGTCGCCTTGGGGGGAGCCTGATCGAGCAGTACTTC.

The V and J genes are TRBV28 and TRBJ2-3; possibly TRBD1 for D (5 bases). Trimming cost V 6 bases and J 2 bases, with 12 bases left between them. The CDR3 has 14 amino acids. Germline V CDR1 and CDR2: MDHEN, SYDVKM. The CDR3 DNA reads as TGTGCCAGCAGCCAGGGCCTTCACACAGATACGCAGTATTTT. Translating gives CASSQGLHTDTQYF.

This rearrangement joins TRBV4-1 to TRBJ1-1; possibly TRBD1 for D (5 bases). The germline V and J ends were trimmed by 5 bases and 1 base, with 11 bases remaining between them. CDR1 MGHRA and CDR2 YSYEKL come from the germline V gene. The CDR3 covers 14 residues. The CDR3 DNA follows: TGCGCCAGCAGCTTGGGGGTGGAGAACACTGAAGCTTTCTTT. The encoded protein is CASSLGVENTEAFF.